This TCR beta chain was obtained from a study of OX40 agonist ivuxolimab in advanced cancers. Study in general: Three patients had partial responses: one hepatocellular carcinoma, two cutaneous melanoma.

Only in-frame clones appear in the TCRdb table, and some are missing; sequencing was by immunoSEQ multiplex PCR. The sample includes some 80,000 clones, approximately 85% seen only once; the top ten take around a quarter. This CDR3 is built from 14 residues. The germline gives CDR1 MDHEN, CDR2 SYDVKM. V dropped 3 bases and J dropped 6 bases, with 14 bases sitting between them. Peripheral blood came from all dose cohorts at three timepoints. The receptor's source is an adult with an advanced solid tumor such as melanoma, head and neck, liver or kidney cancer. This specimen consisted of CD4+ or CD8+ T cells sorted from blood, obtained in a trial of the OX40 agonist ivuxolimab. This chain connects TRBV28 to TRBJ1-2; no firm D call. In nucleotides, the CDR3 is TGTGCCAGCAGTTTTCTGGGTCCGAGAGATGGCTACACCTTC. The encoded protein is CASSFLGPRDGYTF.